This TCR beta chain was sequenced during a study of regulatory T cells in long-lasting Graves disease. CDR1 and CDR2 (germline): LGHDT, YNNKEL (reference sequence). Unmatched junction bases numbered 10, after V lost 7 bases and J lost 5 bases. The CDR3 length is 16 residues. This clonotype was seen at least ten times. Its antigen remains unknown. Study-wide findings and caveats: Persistent disease was associated with favored TRBV28 usage and with favored use of TRBJ1-2 and TRBJ2-5. Persistent patients shared more public clonotypes (around 3,000) than new patients (nearly 1,000).

Time point given: newly diagnosed GD, antithyroid drugs for less than 3 months. Making the TCR library involved RNA that had been extracted from PBMCs. iRepertoire HTBI primers and Arm-PCR of CDR3 regions built TCR beta libraries. Via MiXCR, TCRdb re-called the multiplex PCR reads, giving one row per CDR3 protein. The sample contains about 620,000 distinct CDR3 sequences, under 20% of which appear only once. Separately, the same data were catalogued under a study of T cells in Graves' hyperthyroidism and ophthalmopathy.

The genes are TRBV3-1 and TRBJ2-2, with 10 bases matching TRBD2. The sequencing used peripheral blood mononuclear cells (PBMCs), collected at new diagnosis, from a patient treated with antithyroid drugs. The clonotype comes from a woman aged 25 to 39 with Graves disease. Here the CDR3 DNA reads TGTGCCAGCATGGGTAGCGGGAGGCCACGTACCGGGGAGCTGTTTTTT. Translation gives CASMGSGRPRTGELFF.